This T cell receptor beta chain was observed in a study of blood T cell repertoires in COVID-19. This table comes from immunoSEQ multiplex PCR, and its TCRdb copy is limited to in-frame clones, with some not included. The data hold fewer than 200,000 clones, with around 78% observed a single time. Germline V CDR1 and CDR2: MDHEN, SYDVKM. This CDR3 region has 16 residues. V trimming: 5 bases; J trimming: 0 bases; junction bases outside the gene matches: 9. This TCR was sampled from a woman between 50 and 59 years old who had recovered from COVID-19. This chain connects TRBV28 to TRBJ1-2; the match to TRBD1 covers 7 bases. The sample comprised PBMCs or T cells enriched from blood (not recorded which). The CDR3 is CASSMTGPSTNYGYTF. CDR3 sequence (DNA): TGTGCCAGCAGTATGACAGGGCCTTCCACTAACTATGGCTACACCTTC.